This TCR beta chain was found in a study of CD8+ T cells in alopecia areata. Study background: Severity among treated patients was scored by the percentage of scalp area affected.

Points from the study as a whole: Many expanded lesional clones stayed in scalp and blood while on tofacitinib. Clonality exceeded that of normal scalp in lesional scalp, most notably in alopecia totalis/universalis. TCR sharing across patients was less clear than in mice, possibly HLA-related.

The treatment was: oral pan-JAK inhibitor, 5-10 mg twice daily. It was cDNA, reverse transcribed from extracted RNA, that served as the sequencing template. TCRdb's copy holds only in-frame clones and misses some; the assay was immunoSEQ multiplex PCR. The sample shows 95,000 to 100,000 clones, 50% to 60% of them seen only once. This CDR3 region has 13 residues. In germline, CDR1 is SGHDN, CDR2 FVKESK. The V and J ends lost 5 bases and 4 bases respectively, with 9 bases between them. A note on this clone: Its antigen is not known.

The TCR comes from a human donor with alopecia areata. The chain joins TRBV14 to TRBJ2-1; D ambiguous. The source was CD8+ T cells sorted from blood, collected at approximately week 60, from a patient treated with tofacitinib. The CDR3 sequence is CASSEREYNEQFF. CDR3 sequence (DNA): TGTGCCAGCAGCGAGCGAGAGTACAATGAGCAGTTCTTC.